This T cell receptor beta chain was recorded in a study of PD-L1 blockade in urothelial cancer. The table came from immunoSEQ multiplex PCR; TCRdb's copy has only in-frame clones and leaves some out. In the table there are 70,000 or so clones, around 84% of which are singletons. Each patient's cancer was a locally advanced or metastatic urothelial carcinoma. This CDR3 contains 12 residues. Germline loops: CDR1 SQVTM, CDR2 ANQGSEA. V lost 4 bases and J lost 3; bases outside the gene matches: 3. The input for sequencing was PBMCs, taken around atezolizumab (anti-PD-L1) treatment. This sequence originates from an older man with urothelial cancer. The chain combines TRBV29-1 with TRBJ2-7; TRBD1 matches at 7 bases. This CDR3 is CSVAGTVYEQYF. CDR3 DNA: TGCAGCGTTGCGGGGACAGTCTACGAGCAGTACTTC.